This T cell receptor (beta chain) was identified during a study of sequential checkpoint blockade in melanoma (dated by TCRdb to the late 2010s). Some background on the complete study: Patients were assigned by 1:1 randomization to either first-line nivolumab followed by ipilimumab (arm A) or ipilimumab followed by nivolumab (arm B). For fewer than 25 patients, matched tumor biopsies were taken both before treatment and at week 13, after single-agent nivolumab (arm A) or ipilimumab (arm B). DNA from more than 75 pretreatment melanoma tumor samples underwent TCRbeta immunosequencing. Roughly 84% of the matched pre- and post-treatment tumor biopsy pairs came from the same lesion. Maintenance nivolumab came after each of the two trial sequences.

Sequences MGHDK (CDR1) and SYGVNS (CDR2) are obtained from the germline V gene. The CDR3 numbers 13 residues from cysteine through phenylalanine. Only the CDR3 DNA is retained, 39 bases long and in frame from the first base. V is clipped by 7 bases and J by 7 bases, and the sequence between their germline boundaries is 13 bases long. Study-wide findings and limitations: Tumor T-cell fraction and clonality were correlated with PD-L1 staining and CD8+ T-cell counts, but not with mutational load. Achieving clinical benefit was about 30 times more likely for patients whose tumor T-cell fraction and clonality increased by week 13. Among patients in arm A, the nivolumab-first arm, pretreatment tumor TIL clonality was associated with response (P = .04). The response-prediction model combining TCR metrics and mutation burden needs validation in larger, independent patient cohorts. Within-arm analyses of tumor T-cell fraction were constrained by small sample sizes and reduced statistical power.

On this clone itself: The target of this receptor is not known. Qualities for individual bases were not recorded, and no much larger clone is one base off.

In light of the paper, this sample's treatment or condition label describes: randomized to nivolumab then ipilimumab (arm A) or the reverse (arm B). None of the patients in the trial had previously been given DNA-damaging chemotherapy. The samples were obtained from melanoma patients enrolled in CheckMate 064, an open-label, randomized phase II trial testing sequential checkpoint blockade. Genomic DNA from formalin-fixed paraffin-embedded (FFPE) tissue samples was used for tumor TCR sequencing. TCRbeta CDR3 regions were immunosequenced from genomic DNA with the immunoSEQ Assay. Before high-throughput sequencing, the genomic DNA was amplified using bias-controlled multiplex PCR. Per the source publication's procedure: To quantify the absolute abundance of each unique TCRbeta CDR3 region, the sequences were collapsed and filtered. Clonality was defined as 1 minus Pielou's evenness and was calculated using productive rearrangements only. Tumor T-cell fraction was calculated by normalizing TCRbeta template counts to usable DNA, which was estimated from several housekeeping genes. Clones with significantly greater frequencies in on-treatment versus baseline samples were identified using a previously published method. Held by TCRdb, this immuneACCESS table contains in-frame sequences only and omits some clones. Under half of the omission traces to an unresolved V gene where checked; the cause of the rest is unknown. From that table come the V and J calls and clone size; the DNA was used to work out D and trimming. The sample table contains over 2,500 clones; only one count was recorded for 20% to 25% of them. The ten biggest clones cover 15% to 20% of the sample.

This receptor chain uses TRBV25-1 and TRBJ2-2; the D gene is perhaps TRBD1, from 6 matching bases. The sample consisted of tumor tissue (inferred from file names), taken from a patient given nivolumab and ipilimumab in sequence. The sequence was obtained from a human donor with melanoma. The nucleotides are TGTGCCAGCACCCTACAGGGAAACGGGGAGCTGTTTTTT. This translates into CASTLQGNGELFF.